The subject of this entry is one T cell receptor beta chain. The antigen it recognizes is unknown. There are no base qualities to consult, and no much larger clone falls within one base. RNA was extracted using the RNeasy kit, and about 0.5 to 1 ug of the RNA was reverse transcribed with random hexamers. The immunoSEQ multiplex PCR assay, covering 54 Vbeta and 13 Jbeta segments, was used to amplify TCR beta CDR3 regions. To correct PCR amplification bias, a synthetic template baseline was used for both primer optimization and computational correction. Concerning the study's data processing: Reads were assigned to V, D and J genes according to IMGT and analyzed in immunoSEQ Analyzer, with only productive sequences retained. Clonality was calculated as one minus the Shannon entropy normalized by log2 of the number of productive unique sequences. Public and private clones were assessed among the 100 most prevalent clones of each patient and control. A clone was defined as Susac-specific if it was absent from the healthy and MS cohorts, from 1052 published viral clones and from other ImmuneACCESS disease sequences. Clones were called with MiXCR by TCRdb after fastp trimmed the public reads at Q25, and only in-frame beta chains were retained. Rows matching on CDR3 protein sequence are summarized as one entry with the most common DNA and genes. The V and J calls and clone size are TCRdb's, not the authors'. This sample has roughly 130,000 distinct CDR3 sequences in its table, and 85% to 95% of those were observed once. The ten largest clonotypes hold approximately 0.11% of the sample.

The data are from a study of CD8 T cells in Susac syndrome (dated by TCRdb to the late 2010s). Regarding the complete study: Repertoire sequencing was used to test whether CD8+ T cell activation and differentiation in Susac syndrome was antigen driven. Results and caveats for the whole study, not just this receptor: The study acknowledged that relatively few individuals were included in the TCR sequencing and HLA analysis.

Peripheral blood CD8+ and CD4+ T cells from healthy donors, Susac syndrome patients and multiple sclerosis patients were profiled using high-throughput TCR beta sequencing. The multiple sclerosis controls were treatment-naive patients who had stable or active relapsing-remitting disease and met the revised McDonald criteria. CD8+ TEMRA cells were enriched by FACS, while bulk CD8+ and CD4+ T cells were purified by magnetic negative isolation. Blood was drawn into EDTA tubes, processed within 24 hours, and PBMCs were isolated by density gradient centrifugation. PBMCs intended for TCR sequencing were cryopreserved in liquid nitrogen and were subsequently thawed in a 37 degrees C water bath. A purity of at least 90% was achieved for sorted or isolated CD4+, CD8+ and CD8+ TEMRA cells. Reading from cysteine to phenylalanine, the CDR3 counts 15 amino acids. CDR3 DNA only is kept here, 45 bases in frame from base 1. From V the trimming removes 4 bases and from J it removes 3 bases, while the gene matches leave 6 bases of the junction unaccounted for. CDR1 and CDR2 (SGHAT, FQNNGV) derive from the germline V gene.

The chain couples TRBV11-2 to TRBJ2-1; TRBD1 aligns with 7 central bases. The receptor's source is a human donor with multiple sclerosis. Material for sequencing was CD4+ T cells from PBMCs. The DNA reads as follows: TGTGCCAGCAGCTGGGACAGAGGAAACTACAATGAGCAGTTCTTC. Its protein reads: CASSWDRGNYNEQFF.